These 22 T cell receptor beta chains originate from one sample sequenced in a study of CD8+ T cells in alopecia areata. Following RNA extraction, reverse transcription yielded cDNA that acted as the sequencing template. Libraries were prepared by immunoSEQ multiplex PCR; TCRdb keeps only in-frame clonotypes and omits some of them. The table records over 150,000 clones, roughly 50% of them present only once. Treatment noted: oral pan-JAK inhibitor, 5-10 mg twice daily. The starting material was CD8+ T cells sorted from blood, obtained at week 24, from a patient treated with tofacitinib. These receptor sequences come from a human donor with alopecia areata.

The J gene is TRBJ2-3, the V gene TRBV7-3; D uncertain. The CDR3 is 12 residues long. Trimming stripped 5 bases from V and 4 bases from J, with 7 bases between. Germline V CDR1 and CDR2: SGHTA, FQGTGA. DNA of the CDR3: TGTGCCAGCAGCAAGAGCCCAGATACGCAGTATTTT. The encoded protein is CASSKSPDTQYF.

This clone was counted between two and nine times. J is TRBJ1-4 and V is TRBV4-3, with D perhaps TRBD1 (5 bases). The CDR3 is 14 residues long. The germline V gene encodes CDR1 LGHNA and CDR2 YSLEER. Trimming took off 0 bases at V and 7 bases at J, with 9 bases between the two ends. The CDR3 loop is CASSQDPRGEKLFF. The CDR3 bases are TGCGCCAGCAGCCAAGATCCGAGGGGTGAAAAACTGTTTTTT.

DNA for the CDR3: TGTGCCAGCAGTTTAGAAGACAGGGGTAACGAGCAGTACTTC. It specifies CASSLEDRGNEQYF. V gene TRBV6-6 combines with J gene TRBJ2-7; 8 bases map to TRBD1. The germline V gene encodes CDR1 MNHNY and CDR2 SVGAGI (reference sequence). This CDR3 has 14 amino acids. The ends lost 4 bases at V and 5 bases at J; junction bases unmatched: 7.

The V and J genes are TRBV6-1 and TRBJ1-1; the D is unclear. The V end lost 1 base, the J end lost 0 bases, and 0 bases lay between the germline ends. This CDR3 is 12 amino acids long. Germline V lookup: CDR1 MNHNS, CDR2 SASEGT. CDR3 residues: CASSEVNTEAFF. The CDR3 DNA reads TGTGCCAGCAGTGAAGTGAACACTGAAGCTTTCTTT.

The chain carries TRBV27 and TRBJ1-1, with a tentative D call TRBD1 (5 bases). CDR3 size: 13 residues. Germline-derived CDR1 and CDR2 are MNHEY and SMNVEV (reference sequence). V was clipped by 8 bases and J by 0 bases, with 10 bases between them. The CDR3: CASRAGLNTEAFF. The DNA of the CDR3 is TGTGCCAGCCGTGCAGGGCTGAACACTGAAGCTTTCTTT.

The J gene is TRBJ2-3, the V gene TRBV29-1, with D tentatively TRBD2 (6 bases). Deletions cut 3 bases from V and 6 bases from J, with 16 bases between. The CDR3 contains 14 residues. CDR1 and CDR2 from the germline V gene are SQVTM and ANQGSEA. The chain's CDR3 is CSVEVRDSRDTQYF. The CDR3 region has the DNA TGCAGCGTTGAGGTACGGGACTCCCGGGATACGCAGTATTTT.

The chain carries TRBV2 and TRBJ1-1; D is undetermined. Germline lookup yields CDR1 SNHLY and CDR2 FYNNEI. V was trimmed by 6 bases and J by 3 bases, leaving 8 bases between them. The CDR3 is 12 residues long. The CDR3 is CASRESDTEAFF. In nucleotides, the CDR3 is TGTGCCAGCAGAGAGTCAGACACTGAAGCTTTCTTT.

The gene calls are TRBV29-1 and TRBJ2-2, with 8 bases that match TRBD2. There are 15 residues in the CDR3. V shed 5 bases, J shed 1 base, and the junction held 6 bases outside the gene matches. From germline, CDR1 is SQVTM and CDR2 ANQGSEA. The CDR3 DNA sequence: TGCAGCGTTTACCTAGCGGGCCAGAACACCGGGGAGCTGTTTTTT. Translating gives CSVYLAGQNTGELFF.

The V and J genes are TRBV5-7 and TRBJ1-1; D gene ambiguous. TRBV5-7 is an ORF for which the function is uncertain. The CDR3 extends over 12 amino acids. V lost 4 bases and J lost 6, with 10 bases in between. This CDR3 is CASSLADPEAFF. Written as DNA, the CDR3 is TGTGCCAGCAGCCTGGCAGACCCTGAAGCTTTCTTT.

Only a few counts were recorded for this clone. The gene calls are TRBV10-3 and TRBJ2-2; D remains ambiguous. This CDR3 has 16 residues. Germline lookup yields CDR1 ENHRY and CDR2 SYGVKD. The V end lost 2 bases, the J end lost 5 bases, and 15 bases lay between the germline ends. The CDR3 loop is CAISEIDSSLTGELFF. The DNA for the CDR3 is TGTGCCATCAGTGAGATTGATTCTTCCCTTACCGGGGAGCTGTTTTTT.

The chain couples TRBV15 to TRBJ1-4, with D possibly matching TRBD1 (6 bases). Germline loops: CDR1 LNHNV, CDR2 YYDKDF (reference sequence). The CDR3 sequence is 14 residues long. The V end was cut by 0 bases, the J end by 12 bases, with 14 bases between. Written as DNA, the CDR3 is TGTGCCACCAGCAGAGACACATCAAGGGGGGAACTGTTTTTT. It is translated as CATSRDTSRGELFF.

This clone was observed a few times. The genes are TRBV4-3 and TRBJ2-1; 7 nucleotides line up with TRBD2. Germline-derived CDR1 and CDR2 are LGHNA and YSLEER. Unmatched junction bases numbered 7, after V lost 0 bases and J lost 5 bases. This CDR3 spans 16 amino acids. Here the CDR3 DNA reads TGCGCCAGCAGCCAAGATGAGAGGGGAGGGGACAATGAGCAGTTCTTC. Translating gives CASSQDERGGDNEQFF.

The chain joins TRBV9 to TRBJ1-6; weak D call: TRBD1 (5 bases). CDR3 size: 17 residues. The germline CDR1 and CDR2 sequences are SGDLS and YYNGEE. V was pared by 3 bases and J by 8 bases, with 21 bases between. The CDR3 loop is CASSGKPGLGVDSPLHF. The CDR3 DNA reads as TGTGCCAGCAGCGGCAAACCGGGCCTGGGGGTGGATTCACCCCTCCACTTT.

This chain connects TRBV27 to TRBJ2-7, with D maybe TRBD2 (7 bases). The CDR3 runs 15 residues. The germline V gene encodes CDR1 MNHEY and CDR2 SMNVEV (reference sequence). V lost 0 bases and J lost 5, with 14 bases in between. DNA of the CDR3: TGTGCCAGCAGTTTATCGATGGGGGGGCTCAACGAGCAGTACTTC. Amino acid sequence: CASSLSMGGLNEQYF.

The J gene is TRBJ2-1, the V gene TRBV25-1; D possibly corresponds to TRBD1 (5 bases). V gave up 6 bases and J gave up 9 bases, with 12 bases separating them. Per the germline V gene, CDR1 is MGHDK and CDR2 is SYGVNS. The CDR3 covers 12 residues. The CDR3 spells CASRGLGGEQFF. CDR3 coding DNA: TGTGCCAGCAGGGGGCTAGGCGGTGAGCAGTTCTTC.

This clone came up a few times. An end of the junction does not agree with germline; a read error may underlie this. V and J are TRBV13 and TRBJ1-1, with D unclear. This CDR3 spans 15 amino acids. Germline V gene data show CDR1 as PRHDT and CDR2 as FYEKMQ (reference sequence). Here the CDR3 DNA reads TGTGCCAGCAGCATTCCGGGGTCGGTGAAGACTGAAGCTTTCTTT. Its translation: CASSIPGSVKTEAFF.

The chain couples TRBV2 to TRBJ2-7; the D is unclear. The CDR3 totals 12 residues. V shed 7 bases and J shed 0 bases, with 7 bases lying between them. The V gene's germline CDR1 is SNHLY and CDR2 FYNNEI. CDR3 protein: CASITLSYEQYF. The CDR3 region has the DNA TGTGCCAGCATTACGCTCTCCTACGAGCAGTACTTC.

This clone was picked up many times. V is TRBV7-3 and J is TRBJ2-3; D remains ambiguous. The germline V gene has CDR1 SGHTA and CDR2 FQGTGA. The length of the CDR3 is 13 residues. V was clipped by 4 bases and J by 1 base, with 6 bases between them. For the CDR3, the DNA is TGTGCCAGCAGCTCCATAGGCACAGATACGCAGTATTTT. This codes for CASSSIGTDTQYF.

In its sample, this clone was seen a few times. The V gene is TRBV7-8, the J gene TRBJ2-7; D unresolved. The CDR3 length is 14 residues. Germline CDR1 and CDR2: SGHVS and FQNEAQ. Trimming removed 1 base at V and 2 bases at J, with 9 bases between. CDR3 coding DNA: TGTGCCAGCAGCTTAGGGGCAGGAGCCTACGAGCAGTACTTC. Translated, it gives CASSLGAGAYEQYF.

The CDR3 region has the DNA TGTGCCAGCAGCTTAGGCTCGGGGGCGAGCAATGAGCAGTTCTTC. It codes for CASSLGSGASNEQFF. This rearrangement joins TRBV7-6 to TRBJ2-1, with D possibly called TRBD1 or TRBD2 (6 bases each). V dropped 1 base and J dropped 6 bases, with 13 bases sitting between them. The V gene's germline CDR1 is SGHVS and CDR2 FNYEAQ. This CDR3 region has 15 residues.

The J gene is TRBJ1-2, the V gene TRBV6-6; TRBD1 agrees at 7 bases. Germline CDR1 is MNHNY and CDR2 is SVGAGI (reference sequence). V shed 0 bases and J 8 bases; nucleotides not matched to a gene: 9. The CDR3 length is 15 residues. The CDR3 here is CASSYSSDRVGGYTF. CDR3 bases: TGTGCCAGCAGTTACTCAAGCGACAGGGTAGGGGGCTACACCTTC.

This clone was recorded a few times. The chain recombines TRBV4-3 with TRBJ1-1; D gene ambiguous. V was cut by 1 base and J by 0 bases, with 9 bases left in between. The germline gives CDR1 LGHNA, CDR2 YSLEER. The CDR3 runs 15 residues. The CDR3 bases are TGCGCCAGCAGCCAAGGTGCAGCTATGAACACTGAAGCTTTCTTT. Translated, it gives CASSQGAAMNTEAFF.